Described below is a single T cell receptor beta chain sequence and its context. These data originate in a study of long-term antiretroviral therapy in people with HIV. The CDR3 is made up of 12 amino acids. Trimming removed 0 bases from V and 4 bases from J, with 5 bases in between. Germline CDR1 is SGHRS and CDR2 is YFSETQ. Run at survey level, the immunoSEQ assay was version v3.0. Using immunoSEQ multiplex PCR, the repertoire was profiled, and TCRdb retains in-frame clones only, with some absent. This table has about 21,000 clones, 70% to 90% appearing once. The sequence came from a man aged 60-69 years with HIV. The rearrangement links TRBV5-1 to TRBJ2-7; unclear D gene. Sequences were derived from unsorted PBMCs, sampled 1.3 years after starting antiretroviral therapy. The CDR3 coding sequence is TGCGCCAGCAGCTTGGGTCTTTACGAGCAGTACTTC. It translates to CASSLGLYEQYF.